Each of the 18 T cell receptor beta chains below was sequenced from the same sample in a study of cytomegalovirus exposure and HLA in healthy donors. This table comes from immunoSEQ multiplex PCR, and its TCRdb copy is limited to in-frame clones, with some not included. The sample has 130,000 to 150,000 clones; approximately 90% are singletons. The sequenced sample was PBMCs. These receptors were taken from a man younger than 30 in good health and CMV-seropositive.

This chain connects TRBV5-1 to TRBJ1-4, with 9 bases aligning to TRBD1. J was trimmed by 8 bases and V by 5 bases; bases with no gene match: 7. Germline assignment: CDR1 SGHRS and CDR2 YFSETQ. The CDR3 is 14 residues long. CDR3 bases: TGCGCCAGCAGGGCGGGACAGGGAAGCGAAAAACTGTTTTTT. This gives the protein CASRAGQGSEKLFF.

This clone was detected once. The genes are TRBV28 and TRBJ1-4; possibly TRBD1 for D (6 bases). Per germline, CDR1 MDHEN and CDR2 SYDVKM. This CDR3 spans 17 amino acids. V lost 2 bases and J lost 7, with 20 bases in between. The CDR3 region is CASSLRGRQGSGEKLFF. CDR3 sequence (DNA): TGTGCCAGCAGTTTACGAGGTCGTCAGGGGTCAGGTGAAAAACTGTTTTTT.

The chain links TRBV2 to TRBJ2-7, with D perhaps matching TRBD2 (6 bases). From germline, CDR1 is SNHLY and CDR2 FYNNEI. Trimming stripped 8 bases from V and 4 bases from J, with 6 bases between. The CDR3 is made up of 10 amino acids. The CDR3: CASGRYEQYF. The CDR3 DNA sequence: TGTGCCAGCGGGAGGTACGAGCAGTACTTC.

The chain joins TRBV30 to TRBJ2-2; D might be TRBD1 (5 bases). With 3 bases removed from V and 7 bases from J, the gap between germline ends came to 9 bases. The CDR3 sequence is 12 residues long. Germline V gene lookup returns CDR1 GTSNPN and CDR2 SVGIG (reference sequence). The DNA of the CDR3 is TGTGCCTGGAGCGCAGACAGCGGGGAGCTGTTTTTT. Residues: CAWSADSGELFF.

The chain recombines TRBV25-1 with TRBJ1-1; D remains ambiguous. The germline V gene encodes CDR1 MGHDK and CDR2 SYGVNS. The CDR3 is 13 residues long. The V end lost 5 bases, the J end lost 4 bases, and 11 bases lay between the germline ends. This chain's CDR3 is CASSQVGVTEAFF. CDR3 sequence (DNA): TGTGCCAGCAGTCAGGTTGGTGTCACTGAAGCTTTCTTT.

The rearrangement uses TRBV2 and TRBJ2-3, with unresolved D. This CDR3 spans 14 amino acids. From germline, CDR1 is SNHLY and CDR2 FYNNEI. Trimming shortened V by 8 bases and J by 0 bases, and 12 bases separated the two germline ends. CDR3 in amino acids: CASRIASSTDTQYF. The CDR3 DNA is TGTGCCAGCCGAATAGCTTCTAGCACAGATACGCAGTATTTT.

The chain joins TRBV21-1 to TRBJ2-2; the D call of TRBD1 is as the table states it, not checked on the DNA. TRBV21-1 has pseudogene status. The CDR3 is 13 residues long. CDR3 residues: CAGDRLNTGELFF. As DNA, the CDR3 is TGTGCGGGGGACAGACTGAACACCGGGGAGCTGTTTTTT.

The chain carries TRBV19 and TRBJ1-3; D uncertain. The CDR3 totals 16 residues. Trimming shortened V by 3 bases and J by 4 bases, and 16 bases separated the two germline ends. Germline V CDR1 and CDR2: LNHDA, SQIVND (reference sequence). The CDR3 DNA reads as TGTGCCAGTAGTATGAGCGGGGTTCAGTTGGGAAACACCATATATTTT. Its protein product is CASSMSGVQLGNTIYF.

The chain is built from TRBV28 and TRBJ2-7, with 8 bases matching TRBD1. Losses at the gene ends were 6 bases for V and 2 bases for J; bases not matched to a gene: 3. The CDR3 spans 13 residues. The germline CDR1 and CDR2 sequences are MDHEN and SYDVKM. CDR3 in DNA: TGTGCCAGCAGCCCCAGGGGGCCCTACGAGCAGTACTTC. Protein product: CASSPRGPYEQYF.

V and J are TRBV9 and TRBJ2-1, with 8 bases lining up with TRBD2. Germline V gives CDR1 SGDLS, CDR2 YYNGEE. The CDR3 has 16 residues. The ends lost 0 bases at V and 3 bases at J; junction bases unmatched: 5. CDR3 nucleotides: TGTGCCAGCAGCGTAGACGGGGGGGTGGTCTACAATGAGCAGTTCTTC. Encoded protein: CASSVDGGVVYNEQFF.

This clone was seen once. The V gene is TRBV2, the J gene TRBJ1-5; D might be TRBD1 (6 bases). V was cut by 7 bases and J by 4 bases, with 17 bases left in between. Germline lookup yields CDR1 SNHLY and CDR2 FYNNEI. CDR3 length: 15 residues. Written as DNA, the CDR3 is TGTGCCAGCAATGGCAGGGGATGGGGTAATCAGCCCCAGCATTTT. It codes for CASNGRGWGNQPQHF.

The rearrangement joins TRBV6-1 to TRBJ1-1; weak D call: TRBD1 (6 bases). This CDR3 has 14 residues. Germline V lookup: CDR1 MNHNS, CDR2 SASEGT. Trimming pared 3 bases from V and 8 bases from J, leaving 16 bases between. The CDR3 loop is CASSDPPGGPEAFF. The CDR3, as DNA: TGTGCCAGCAGTGACCCACCGGGGGGGCCAGAAGCTTTCTTT.

The V call is TRBV28, the J call TRBJ2-1; 9 bases agree with TRBD1. Trimming took 2 bases from V and 7 from J; bases not matched to a gene: 9. Germline V gene sequence: CDR1 MDHEN, CDR2 SYDVKM. CDR3 length: 16 residues. The CDR3 is CASSLGTGKGRNEQFF. The DNA of the CDR3 is TGTGCCAGCAGTTTAGGGACAGGGAAGGGTCGTAATGAGCAGTTCTTC.

This clone was observed a few times. J is TRBJ1-5 and V is TRBV27, with D uncertain. The CDR3 contains 14 residues. Germline CDR1 MNHEY, CDR2 SMNVEV (reference sequence). Trimming pared 0 bases from V and 5 bases from J, leaving 8 bases between. The DNA of the CDR3 is TGTGCCAGCAGTTTATCGATGAGGTATCAGCCCCAGCATTTT. It translates to CASSLSMRYQPQHF.

The rearrangement uses TRBV6-6 and TRBJ1-4; 11 bases fit TRBD1. With 6 bases clipped from V and 5 bases from J, the junction kept 5 bases outside the gene matches. This CDR3 spans 15 amino acids. The germline V gene encodes CDR1 MNHNY and CDR2 SVGAGI (reference sequence). CDR3 region: CASSLGQGGNEKLFF. In DNA form, the CDR3 reads TGTGCCAGCAGCCTGGGACAGGGGGGAAATGAAAAACTGTTTTTT.

V gene TRBV11-3 combines with J gene TRBJ2-5; possibly TRBD2 for D (5 bases). There are 13 residues in the CDR3. Germline assignment: CDR1 SGHNT and CDR2 YENEEA. V lost 6 bases and J lost 4, with 12 bases in between. CDR3 region: CASSLGVRETQYF. The CDR3 DNA reads as TGTGCCAGCAGTCTCGGGGTAAGAGAGACCCAGTACTTC.

The chain employs TRBV30 and TRBJ2-7, with 11 bases identical to TRBD1. Germline V gene lookup returns CDR1 GTSNPN and CDR2 SVGIG (reference sequence). After removal of 3 bases from V and 6 bases from J, the junction contained 7 bases not matched to a gene. This CDR3 comprises 14 residues. CDR3 sequence reads: CAWSTGTGGSEQYF. The CDR3 nucleotides are TGTGCCTGGAGCACCGGGACAGGGGGGTCCGAGCAGTACTTC.

The rearrangement uses TRBV6-5 and TRBJ1-2; tentative D call: TRBD1 (5 bases). Germline V gene lookup returns CDR1 MNHEY and CDR2 SVGAGI. The V and J ends lost 6 bases and 1 base respectively, with 15 bases between them. This CDR3 has 15 residues. CDR3 sequence: CASRKDRALNYGYTF. CDR3 nucleotides: TGTGCCAGCAGGAAAGACAGAGCACTTAACTATGGCTACACCTTC.